These 25 T cell receptor beta chains were sequenced from one sample in a study of response to subunit inactivated influenza vaccine. TCRdb analysed the RT-PCR reads with MiXCR anew, one entry per CDR3 protein. The table includes hundreds of thousands of distinct CDR3 sequences, around 25% detected once. The specimen was CD4+ T cells sorted from PBMCs, collected around 5 days after vaccination. These receptors were collected from a man aged 50-59 years who received an inactivated influenza vaccine.

Only a few counts were recorded for this clonotype. This sequence joins TRBV5-1 and TRBJ2-5; 7 bases are a match to TRBD1. V lost 0 bases to trimming and J lost 4 bases; unmatched junction nucleotides: 6. This CDR3 is 15 amino acids long. Germline V CDR1 and CDR2: SGHRS, YFSETQ. The DNA of the CDR3 is TGCGCCAGCAGCTTGGGGCCGGGACAGTTAGAGACCCAGTACTTC. Translation gives CASSLGPGQLETQYF.

This clonotype was detected a few times. The rearrangement links TRBV7-9 to TRBJ2-2; 8 bases line up with TRBD1. This CDR3 contains 15 residues. Germline lookup yields CDR1 SEHNR and CDR2 FQNEAQ (reference sequence). Germline trimming cut 6 bases from V and 4 bases from J; bases unmatched to any gene: 7. In DNA, the CDR3 is TGTGCCAGCAGAACCGGGACAGGCATCACCGGGGAGCTGTTTTTT. This gives the protein CASRTGTGITGELFF. Together with reference TRBV7-9 and TRBJ2-2, the CDR3 gives the full variable domain: DTGVSQNPRHKITKRGQNVTFRCDPISEHNRLYWYRQTLGQGPEFLTYFQNEAQLEKSRLLSDRFSAERPKGSFSTLEIQRTEQGDSAMYLCASRTGTGITGELFFGEGSRLTVL.

The chain's CDR3 is CASNLGGYTDTQYF. The CDR3 DNA reads as TGCGCCAGCAACCTTGGTGGATACACAGATACGCAGTATTTT. This chain connects TRBV10-2 to TRBJ2-3; D not certain. The CDR3 consists of 14 residues. V lost 7 bases and J 2 bases, leaving 13 bases between the germline ends. Germline loops: CDR1 WSHSY, CDR2 SAAADI.

J is TRBJ2-3 and V is TRBV5-1, with no clear D. Trimming took 0 bases from V and 4 from J, leaving 9 bases between them. Germline CDR1 reads SGHRS; CDR2 reads YFSETQ. The CDR3 runs to 14 residues. DNA of the CDR3: TGCGCCAGCAGCTTGGCCGGTCAGGCAGATACGCAGTATTTT. It yields the protein CASSLAGQADTQYF.

This clonotype was observed a few times. The CDR3 DNA follows: TGTGCCAGCAGCCAAGAATGGGGGAGGACAGGGGGTTTGGATACGCAGTATTTT. Translated: CASSQEWGRTGGLDTQYF. This chain connects TRBV4-2 to TRBJ2-3, with 10 nucleotides matching TRBD1. The CDR3 is made up of 18 amino acids. V shed 0 bases, J shed 6 bases, and the junction held 12 bases outside the gene matches. CDR1 LGHNA and CDR2 YNFKEQ come from the germline V gene.

This rearrangement joins TRBV7-9 to TRBJ1-3; D gene unclear. The CDR3 covers 16 residues. Germline V gives CDR1 SEHNR, CDR2 FQNEAQ (reference sequence). V was shortened by 6 bases and J by 0 bases, with 15 bases between the two germline ends. CDR3 sequence: CASSQTGSSSGNTIYF. CDR3 nucleotides: TGTGCCAGCAGTCAGACGGGGTCGTCCTCTGGAAACACCATATATTTT.

The chain employs TRBV3-1 and TRBJ2-5, with D perhaps matching TRBD1 or TRBD2 (5 bases each). The V end lost 3 bases, the J end lost 5 bases, and 19 bases lay between the germline ends. The V gene's germline CDR1 is LGHDT and CDR2 YNNKEL (reference sequence). The length of the CDR3 is 16 residues. Here the CDR3 reads CASSHSGTTLAETQYF. The CDR3 DNA follows: TGTGCCAGCAGCCATTCCGGGACGACCCTTGCTGAGACCCAGTACTTC.

The CDR3 DNA follows: TGTGCCAGCAGTGAAGCCGGGACAGGGAATCAGCCCCAGCATTTT. Protein product: CASSEAGTGNQPQHF. The chain couples TRBV6-1 to TRBJ1-5, with 9 nucleotides matching TRBD1. The V gene's germline CDR1 is MNHNS and CDR2 SASEGT. The CDR3 extends over 15 amino acids. V lost 0 bases, J lost 4 bases, and 1 base stayed unmatched.

In its sample, this clonotype was seen a few times. The CDR3 DNA reads as TGCGCCAGCAGCTCCGGGACAGGGGTTACCGGGGAGCTGTTTTTT. Residues: CASSSGTGVTGELFF. The rearrangement uses TRBV5-1 and TRBJ2-2, with 10 bases aligning to TRBD1. The CDR3 is made up of 15 amino acids. Germline V gene lookup returns CDR1 SGHRS and CDR2 YFSETQ. The V gene end was trimmed by 3 bases and the J gene end by 5 bases; junction bases not matched to a gene: 4.

This clonotype was observed a few times. V is TRBV12-3 or TRBV12-4 and J is TRBJ1-2, with TRBD1 identical over 7 bases. V lost 3 bases, J lost 4 bases, and 8 bases stayed unmatched. This CDR3 is built from 15 residues. CDR3 DNA sequence: TGTGCCAGCAGTTTGTCCCACAGGGGAGGCTATGGCTACACCTTC. Translating gives CASSLSHRGGYGYTF.

The sample holds one count of this clonotype. The chain recombines TRBV10-3 with TRBJ2-7, with 8 bases matching TRBD2. The CDR3 covers 15 residues. V lost 4 bases and J lost 2; bases outside the gene matches: 7. Germline V gives CDR1 ENHRY, CDR2 SYGVKD. The chain's CDR3 is CAISVRAGVPYEQYF. The DNA of the CDR3 is TGTGCCATCAGTGTTAGAGCGGGAGTCCCCTACGAGCAGTACTTC.

This clonotype has a count of ten or more. V and J are TRBV6-5 and TRBJ2-2, with 8 bases matching TRBD2. Per the germline V gene, CDR1 is MNHEY and CDR2 is SVGAGI. The CDR3 totals 14 residues. V lost 2 bases, J lost 9 bases, and 5 bases stayed unmatched. The CDR3 nucleotides read TGTGCCAGCAGTTACGTCCTAGCGGGTCGGGAGCTGTTTTTT. It is translated as CASSYVLAGRELFF.

This clonotype appeared once. The chain employs TRBV5-5 and TRBJ2-7, with D possibly matching TRBD1 (6 bases). The CDR3 length is 14 residues. V lost 1 base and J 3 bases, leaving 11 bases between the germline ends. Germline V lookup: CDR1 SGHKS, CDR2 YYEKEE (reference sequence). This CDR3 is CASSLRTANYEQYF. The CDR3 region has the DNA TGTGCCAGCAGCTTGCGGACAGCCAACTACGAGCAGTACTTC.

The chain employs TRBV24-1 and TRBJ2-1; D unclear. From germline, CDR1 is KGHDR and CDR2 SFDVKD. The CDR3 contains 16 residues. V was pared by 5 bases and J by 0 bases, with 13 bases between. The CDR3 region is CATSGDRSSSYNEQFF. The CDR3 DNA reads as TGTGCCACCAGTGGGGATAGGAGCAGCTCCTACAATGAGCAGTTCTTC.

This clonotype has only a few counts. V and J are TRBV4-2 and TRBJ2-4, with 7 bases fitting TRBD2. From germline, CDR1 is LGHNA and CDR2 YNFKEQ. The CDR3 loop spans 12 amino acids. V gave up 3 bases and J gave up 9 bases; unmatched junction bases: 2. The CDR3 spells CASSHGEGIQYF. The CDR3 DNA reads TGTGCCAGCAGCCATGGGGAGGGCATTCAGTACTTC.

This clonotype was seen more than once but under ten times. CDR3 sequence reads: CASRGRIAHNGYTF. The CDR3 region has the DNA TGTGCCAGCAGAGGACGGATAGCGCACAATGGCTACACCTTC. V is TRBV12-3 or TRBV12-4 and J is TRBJ1-2, with no clear D. Trimming pared 6 bases from V and 6 bases from J, leaving 17 bases between. The length of the CDR3 is 14 residues.

This clonotype was detected only a few times. The chain has TRBV6-2 or TRBV6-3 and TRBJ2-7; 11 bases agree with TRBD1. The V and J ends lost 3 bases and 5 bases, in that order; junction bases with no gene match: 9. This CDR3 spans 16 amino acids. The germline CDR1 and CDR2 sequences are MNHEY and SVGEGT. CDR3 protein: CASSYNGQGALHEQYF. CDR3 bases: TGTGCCAGCAGTTATAACGGACAGGGGGCCCTCCACGAGCAGTACTTC.

The chain has TRBV24-1 and TRBJ2-2, with TRBD2 identical over 11 bases. The CDR3 extends over 16 amino acids. The V segment lost 2 bases and the J segment 5 bases; nucleotides outside the gene matches: 3. The germline gives CDR1 KGHDR, CDR2 SFDVKD. In DNA, the CDR3 is TGTGCCACCAGTGATTCTAGCGGGAGGCGGACCGGGGAGCTGTTTTTT. This gives the protein CATSDSSGRRTGELFF.

This clonotype was observed once. The J gene is TRBJ2-7, the V gene TRBV11-2; D possibly corresponds to TRBD1 (6 bases). Deletions cut 5 bases from V and 3 bases from J, with 17 bases between. The CDR3 sequence is 15 residues long. Germline values: CDR1 SGHAT, CDR2 FQNNGV. CDR3 DNA: TGTGCCAGCAGCCCTCCAGGGGTTCTCTTCTACGAGCAGTACTTC. This translates into CASSPPGVLFYEQYF.

The chain combines TRBV20-1 with TRBJ2-6, with 9 nucleotides matching TRBD1. There are 19 residues in the CDR3. From germline, CDR1 is DFQATT and CDR2 SNEGSKA (reference sequence). V trimming: 0 bases; J trimming: 2 bases; junction bases outside the gene matches: 11. In DNA form, the CDR3 reads TGCAGTGCTAGAGATCCGAAGGAGACAGGGGGACCTGGGGCCAACGTCCTGACTTTC. This codes for CSARDPKETGGPGANVLTF.

This clonotype was counted a few times. The rearrangement uses TRBV4-3 and TRBJ1-6, with 7 bases lining up with TRBD1. Germline V gene lookup returns CDR1 LGHNA and CDR2 YSLEER. Germline trimming cut 5 bases from V and 3 bases from J; bases unmatched to any gene: 4. The CDR3 extends over 15 amino acids. The CDR3 nucleotides are TGCGCCAGCAGCAGGGGACAGAGCTATAATTCACCCCTCCACTTT. Translating gives CASSRGQSYNSPLHF.

The V and J genes are TRBV7-9 and TRBJ2-7; D remains ambiguous. This CDR3 is 17 amino acids long. Looked up from germline, CDR1 is SEHNR and CDR2 is FQNEAQ (reference sequence). Trimming shortened V by 5 bases and J by 0 bases, and 20 bases separated the two germline ends. The CDR3 loop is CASSGGEVAGSSYEQYF. The CDR3 bases are TGTGCCAGCAGCGGCGGTGAGGTGGCAGGTAGCTCCTACGAGCAGTACTTC.

The J gene is TRBJ2-4, the V gene TRBV5-5, with D maybe TRBD2 (6 bases). The V end lost 2 bases, the J end lost 4 bases, and 13 bases lay between the germline ends. Germline CDR1 is SGHKS and CDR2 is YYEKEE (reference sequence). This CDR3 has 15 residues. The CDR3 loop is CASSLETGGKNIQYF. CDR3 in DNA: TGTGCCAGCAGCTTAGAAACAGGAGGGAAAAACATTCAGTACTTC.

This clonotype was picked up a small number of times. The V gene is TRBV28, the J gene TRBJ2-7; D ambiguous. CDR3 size: 14 residues. Trimming pared 3 bases from V and 0 bases from J, leaving 9 bases between. Germline lookup yields CDR1 MDHEN and CDR2 SYDVKM. CDR3 sequence: CASSFARFSYEQYF. Written as DNA, the CDR3 is TGTGCCAGCAGTTTTGCCAGGTTCTCCTACGAGCAGTACTTC.

V usage is TRBV5-4 and J usage is TRBJ2-7; maybe TRBD1 (6 bases). The ends were cut back, 4 bases at V and 3 bases at J, with 20 bases in the middle. CDR3 size: 16 residues. Germline assignment: CDR1 SGHNT and CDR2 YYREEE (reference sequence). DNA for the CDR3: TGTGCCAGCAGCCGCCAGGACAGACCGACCCTCTACGAGCAGTACTTC. As protein: CASSRQDRPTLYEQYF.